This T cell receptor beta chain was sequenced for a study of chemoradiotherapy in HPV16-positive cancers. Findings of the study overall: Functional assays defining HPV-specific T cells used only a couple of HPV16-positive patients. Better recurrence-free survival went with HPV-responsive T-cell expansion in HPV16-positive patients. Candidate HPV-specific clones and E7-related TCR motifs grew in tumor during treatment.

TCRdb's table, derived via immunoSEQ multiplex PCR, lists solely in-frame clones and lacks some. The table records some 30,000 clones, about 88% of them present only once. Trimming stripped 5 bases from V and 0 bases from J, with 12 bases between. Germline CDR1 SGHTA, CDR2 FQGTGA. The CDR3 loop spans 15 amino acids. On this clone itself: Its specificity is unknown.

The V gene is TRBV7-3, the J gene TRBJ2-3; D is unclear. Sequenced here: blood, sampled from a patient who underwent chemoradiotherapy. The TCR originated in a human donor with HPV-associated anogenital cancer. Written as DNA, the CDR3 is TGTGCCAGCAGCCCCATCGCAACTAGCACAGATACGCAGTATTTT. Translating it yields CASSPIATSTDTQYF.